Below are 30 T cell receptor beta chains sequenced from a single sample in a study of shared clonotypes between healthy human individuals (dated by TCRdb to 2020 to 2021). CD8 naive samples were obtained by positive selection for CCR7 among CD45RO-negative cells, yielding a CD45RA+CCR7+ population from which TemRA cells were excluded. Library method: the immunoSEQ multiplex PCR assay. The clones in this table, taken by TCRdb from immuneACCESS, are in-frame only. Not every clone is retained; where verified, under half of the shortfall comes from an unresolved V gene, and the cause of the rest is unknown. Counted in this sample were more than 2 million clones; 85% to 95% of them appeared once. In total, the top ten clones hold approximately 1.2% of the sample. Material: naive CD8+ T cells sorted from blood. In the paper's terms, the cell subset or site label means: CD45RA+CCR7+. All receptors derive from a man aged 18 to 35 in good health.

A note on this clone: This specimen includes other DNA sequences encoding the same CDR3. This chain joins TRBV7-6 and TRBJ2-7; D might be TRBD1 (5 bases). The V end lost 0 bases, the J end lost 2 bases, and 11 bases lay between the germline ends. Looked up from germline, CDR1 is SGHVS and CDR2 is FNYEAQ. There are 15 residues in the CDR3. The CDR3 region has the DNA TGTGCCAGCAGCTTAGCGGGGCAGGGCACCTACGAGCAGTACTTC. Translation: CASSLAGQGTYEQYF.

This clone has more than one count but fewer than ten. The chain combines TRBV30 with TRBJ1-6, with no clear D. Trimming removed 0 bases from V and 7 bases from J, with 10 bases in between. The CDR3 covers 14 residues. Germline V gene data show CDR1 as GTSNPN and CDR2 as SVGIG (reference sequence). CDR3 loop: CAWSVQKSNSPLHF. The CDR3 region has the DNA TGTGCCTGGAGTGTACAAAAGTCGAATTCACCCCTCCACTTT.

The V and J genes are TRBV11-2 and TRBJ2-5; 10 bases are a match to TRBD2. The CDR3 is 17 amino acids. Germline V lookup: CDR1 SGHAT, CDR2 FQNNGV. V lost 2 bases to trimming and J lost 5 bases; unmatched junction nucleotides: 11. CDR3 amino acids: CASSLHGAGGPNETQYF. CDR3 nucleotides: TGTGCCAGCAGCTTACACGGAGCGGGAGGGCCTAACGAGACCCAGTACTTC.

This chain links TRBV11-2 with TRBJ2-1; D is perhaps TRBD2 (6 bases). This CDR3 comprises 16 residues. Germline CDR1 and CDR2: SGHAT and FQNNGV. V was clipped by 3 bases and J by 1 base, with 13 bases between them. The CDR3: CASSLGGLISYNEQFF. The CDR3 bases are TGTGCCAGCAGCTTGGGGGGACTCATATCCTACAATGAGCAGTTCTTC.

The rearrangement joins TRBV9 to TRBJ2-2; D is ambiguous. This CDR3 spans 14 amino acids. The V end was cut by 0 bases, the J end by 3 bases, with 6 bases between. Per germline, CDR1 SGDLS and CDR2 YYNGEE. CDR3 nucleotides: TGTGCCAGCAGCGTAGGAGACTACACCGGGGAGCTGTTTTTT. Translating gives CASSVGDYTGELFF.

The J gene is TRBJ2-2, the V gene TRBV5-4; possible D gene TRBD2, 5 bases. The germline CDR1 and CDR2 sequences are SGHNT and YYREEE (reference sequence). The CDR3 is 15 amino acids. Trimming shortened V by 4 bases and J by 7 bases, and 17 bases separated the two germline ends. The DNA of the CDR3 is TGTGCCAGCAGCCTACCCCGGGATCAAGGCGGGGAGCTGTTTTTT. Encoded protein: CASSLPRDQGGELFF. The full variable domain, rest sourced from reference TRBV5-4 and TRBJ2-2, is ETGVTQSPTHLIKTRGQQVTLRCSSQSGHNTVSWYQQALGQGPQFIFQYYREEENGRGNFPPRFSGLQFPNYSSELNVNALELDDSALYLCASSLPRDQGGELFFGEGSRLTVL.

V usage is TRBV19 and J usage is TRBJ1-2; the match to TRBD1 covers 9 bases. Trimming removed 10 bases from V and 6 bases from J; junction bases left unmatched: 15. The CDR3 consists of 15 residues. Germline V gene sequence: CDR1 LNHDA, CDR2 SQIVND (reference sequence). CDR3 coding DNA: TGTGCCACGAACCAAGGACCCGGGACAGGGCATGGCTACACCTTC. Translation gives CATNQGPGTGHGYTF.

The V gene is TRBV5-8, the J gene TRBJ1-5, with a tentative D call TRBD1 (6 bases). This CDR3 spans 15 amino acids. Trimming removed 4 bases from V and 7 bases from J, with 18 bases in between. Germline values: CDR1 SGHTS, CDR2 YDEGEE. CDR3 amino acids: CASSVGGHQWQPQHF. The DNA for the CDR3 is TGTGCCAGCAGCGTCGGGGGACATCAATGGCAGCCCCAGCATTTT.

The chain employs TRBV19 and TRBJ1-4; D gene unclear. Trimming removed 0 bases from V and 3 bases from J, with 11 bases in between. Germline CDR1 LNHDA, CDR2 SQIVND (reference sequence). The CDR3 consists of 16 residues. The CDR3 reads CASSIDHETANEKLFF. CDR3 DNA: TGTGCCAGTAGTATAGATCATGAGACGGCTAATGAAAAACTGTTTTTT.

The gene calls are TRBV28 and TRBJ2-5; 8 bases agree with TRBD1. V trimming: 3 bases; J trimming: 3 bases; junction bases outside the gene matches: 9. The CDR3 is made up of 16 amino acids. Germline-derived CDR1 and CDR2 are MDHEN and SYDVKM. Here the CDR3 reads CASSLTDRAIEETQYF. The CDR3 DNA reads TGTGCCAGCAGTTTGACGGACAGGGCTATCGAAGAGACCCAGTACTTC.

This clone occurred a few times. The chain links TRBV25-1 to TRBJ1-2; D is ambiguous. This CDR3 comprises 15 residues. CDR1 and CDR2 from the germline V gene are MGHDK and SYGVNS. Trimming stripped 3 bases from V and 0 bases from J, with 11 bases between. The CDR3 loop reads CASSEETKSNYGYTF. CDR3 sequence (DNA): TGTGCCAGCAGTGAGGAGACAAAATCTAACTATGGCTACACCTTC.

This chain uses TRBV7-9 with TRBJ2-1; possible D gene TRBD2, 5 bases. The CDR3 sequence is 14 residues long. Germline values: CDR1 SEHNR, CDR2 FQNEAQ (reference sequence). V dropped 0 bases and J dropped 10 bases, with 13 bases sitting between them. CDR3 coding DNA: TGTGCCAGCAGCTTAGCCGGGGTCCGCGGCGAGCAGTTCTTC. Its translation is CASSLAGVRGEQFF. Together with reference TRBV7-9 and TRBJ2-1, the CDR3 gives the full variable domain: DTGVSQNPRHKITKRGQNVTFRCDPISEHNRLYWYRQTLGQGPEFLTYFQNEAQLEKSRLLSDRFSAERPKGSFSTLEIQRTEQGDSAMYLCASSLAGVRGEQFFGPGTRLTVL.

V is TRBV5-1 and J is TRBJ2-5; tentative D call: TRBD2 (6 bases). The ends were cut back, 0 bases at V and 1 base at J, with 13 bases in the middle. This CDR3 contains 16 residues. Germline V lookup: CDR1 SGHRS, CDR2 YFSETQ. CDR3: CASSLVGREVQETQYF. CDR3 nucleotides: TGCGCCAGCAGCTTGGTTGGCAGGGAGGTCCAAGAGACCCAGTACTTC.

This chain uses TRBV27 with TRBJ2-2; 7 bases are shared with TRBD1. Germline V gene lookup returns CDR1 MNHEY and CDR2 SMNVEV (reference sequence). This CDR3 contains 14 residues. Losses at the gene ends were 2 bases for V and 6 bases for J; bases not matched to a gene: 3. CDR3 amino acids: CASSLLDRAGELFF. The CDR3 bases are TGTGCCAGCAGTTTACTAGACAGGGCCGGGGAGCTGTTTTTT.

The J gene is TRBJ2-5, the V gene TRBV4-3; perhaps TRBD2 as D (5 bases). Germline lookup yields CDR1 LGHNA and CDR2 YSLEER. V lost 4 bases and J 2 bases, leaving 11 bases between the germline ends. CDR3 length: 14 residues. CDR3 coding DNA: TGCGCCAGCAGCCCTGGACTCTGGCAAGAGACCCAGTACTTC. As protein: CASSPGLWQETQYF.

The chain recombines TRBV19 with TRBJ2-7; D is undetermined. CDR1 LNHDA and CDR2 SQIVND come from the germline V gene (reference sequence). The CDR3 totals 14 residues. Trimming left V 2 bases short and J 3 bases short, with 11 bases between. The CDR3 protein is CASSIKMMRYEQYF. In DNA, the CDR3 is TGTGCCAGTAGTATAAAGATGATGCGCTACGAGCAGTACTTC.

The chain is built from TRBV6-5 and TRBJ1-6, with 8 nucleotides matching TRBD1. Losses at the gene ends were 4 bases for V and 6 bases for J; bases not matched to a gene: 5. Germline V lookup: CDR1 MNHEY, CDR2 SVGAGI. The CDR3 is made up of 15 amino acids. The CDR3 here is CASSSEGQGNSPLHF. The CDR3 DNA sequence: TGTGCCAGCAGTTCTGAAGGACAGGGTAATTCACCCCTCCACTTT.

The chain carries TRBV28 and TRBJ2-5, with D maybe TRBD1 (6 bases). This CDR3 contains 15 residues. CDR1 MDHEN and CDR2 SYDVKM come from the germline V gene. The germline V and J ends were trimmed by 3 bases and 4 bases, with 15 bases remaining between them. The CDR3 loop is CASSFPPEGVETQYF. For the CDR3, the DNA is TGTGCCAGCAGTTTCCCACCCGAGGGGGTAGAGACCCAGTACTTC.

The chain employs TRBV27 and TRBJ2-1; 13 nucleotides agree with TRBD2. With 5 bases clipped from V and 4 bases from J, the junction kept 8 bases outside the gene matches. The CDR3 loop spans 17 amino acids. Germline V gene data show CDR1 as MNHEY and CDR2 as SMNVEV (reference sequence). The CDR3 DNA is TGTGCCAGCAGTGCTAGGGGACTAGCGGGATTATACAATGAGCAGTTCTTC. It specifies CASSARGLAGLYNEQFF.

DNA for the CDR3: TGTGCCAGCACAGCCAGGGGGGGGAACACTGAAGCTTTCTTT. Translation: CASTARGGNTEAFF. The chain is built from TRBV6-5 and TRBJ1-1, with 7 bases identical to TRBD1. Germline V lookup: CDR1 MNHEY, CDR2 SVGAGI. The CDR3 loop spans 14 amino acids. Trimming removed 7 bases from V and 1 base from J; junction bases left unmatched: 6.

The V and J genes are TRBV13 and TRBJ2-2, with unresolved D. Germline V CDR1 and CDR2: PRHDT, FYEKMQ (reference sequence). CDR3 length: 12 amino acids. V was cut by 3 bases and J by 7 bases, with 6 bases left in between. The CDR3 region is CASSLLGGELFF. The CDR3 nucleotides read TGTGCCAGCAGCTTGCTGGGCGGGGAGCTGTTTTTT.

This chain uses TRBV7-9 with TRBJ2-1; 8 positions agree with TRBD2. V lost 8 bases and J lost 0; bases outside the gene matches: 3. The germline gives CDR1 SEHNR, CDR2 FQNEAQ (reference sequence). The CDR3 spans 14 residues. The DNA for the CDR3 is TGTGCCAGCCGGGGGGGTAGCTCCTACAATGAGCAGTTCTTC. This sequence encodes CASRGGSSYNEQFF.

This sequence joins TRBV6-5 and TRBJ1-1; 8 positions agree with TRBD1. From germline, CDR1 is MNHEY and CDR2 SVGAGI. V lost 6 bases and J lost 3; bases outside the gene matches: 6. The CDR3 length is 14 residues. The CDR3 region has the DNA TGTGCCAGCAGGGAAGACAGGGGATACACTGAAGCTTTCTTT. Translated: CASREDRGYTEAFF.

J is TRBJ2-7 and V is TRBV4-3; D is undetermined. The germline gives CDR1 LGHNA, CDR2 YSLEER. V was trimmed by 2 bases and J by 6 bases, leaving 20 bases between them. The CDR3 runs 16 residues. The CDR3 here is CASSQSSALGVGEQYF. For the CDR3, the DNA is TGCGCCAGCAGCCAATCATCCGCCTTGGGTGTGGGCGAGCAGTACTTC.

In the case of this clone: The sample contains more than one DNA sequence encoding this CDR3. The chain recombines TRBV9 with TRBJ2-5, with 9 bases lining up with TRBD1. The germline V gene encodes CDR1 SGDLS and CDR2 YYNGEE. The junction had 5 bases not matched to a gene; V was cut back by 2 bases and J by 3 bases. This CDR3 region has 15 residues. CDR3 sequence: CASSVGTGGEETQYF. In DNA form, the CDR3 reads TGTGCCAGCAGCGTCGGAACAGGGGGCGAAGAGACCCAGTACTTC.

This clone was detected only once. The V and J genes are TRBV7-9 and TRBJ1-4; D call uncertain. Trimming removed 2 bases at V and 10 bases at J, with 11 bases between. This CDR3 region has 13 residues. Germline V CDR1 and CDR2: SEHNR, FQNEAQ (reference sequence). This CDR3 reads CASSLSTEGKLFF. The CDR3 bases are TGTGCCAGCAGCTTAAGTACAGAGGGAAAACTGTTTTTT.

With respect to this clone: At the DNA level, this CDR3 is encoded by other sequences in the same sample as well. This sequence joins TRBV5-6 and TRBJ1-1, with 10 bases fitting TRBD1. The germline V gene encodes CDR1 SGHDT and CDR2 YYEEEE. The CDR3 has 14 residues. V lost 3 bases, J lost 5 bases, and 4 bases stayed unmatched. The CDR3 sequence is CASSSGTGVTEAFF. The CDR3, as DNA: TGTGCCAGCAGCTCAGGGACAGGGGTGACTGAAGCTTTCTTT.

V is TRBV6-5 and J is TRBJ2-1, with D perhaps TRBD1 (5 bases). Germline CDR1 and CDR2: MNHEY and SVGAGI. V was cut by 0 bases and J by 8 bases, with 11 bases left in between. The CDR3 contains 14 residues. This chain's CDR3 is CASSYSFRGDEQFF. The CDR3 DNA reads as TGTGCCAGCAGTTACTCGTTTAGGGGCGATGAGCAGTTCTTC.

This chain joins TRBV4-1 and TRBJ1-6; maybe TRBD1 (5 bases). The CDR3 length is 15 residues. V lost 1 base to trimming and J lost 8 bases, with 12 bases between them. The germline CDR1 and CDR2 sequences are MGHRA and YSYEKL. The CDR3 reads CASSQVQAPDSPLHF. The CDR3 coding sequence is TGCGCCAGCAGCCAAGTACAGGCTCCCGATTCACCCCTCCACTTT.

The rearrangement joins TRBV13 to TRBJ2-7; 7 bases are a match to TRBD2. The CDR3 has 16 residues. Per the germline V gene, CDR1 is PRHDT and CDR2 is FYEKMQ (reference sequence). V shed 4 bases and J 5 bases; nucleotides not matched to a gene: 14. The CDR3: CASSSIIVGGWNEQYF. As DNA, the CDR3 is TGTGCCAGCAGCTCAATCATCGTCGGGGGGTGGAACGAGCAGTACTTC.